This TCR beta chain was observed in a study of shared clonotypes between healthy human individuals. Across the study: The study enrolled a couple of women and a few men aged 18 to 49.

Genomic DNA per cell subset filled all wells of several immunoSEQ plates. Clones were read by immunoSEQ multiplex PCR, and TCRdb kept only the in-frame ones, dropping some. The sample lists about 380,000 clones; about 97% were seen once. Deletions cut 1 base from V and 0 bases from J, with 3 bases between. Germline V lookup: CDR1 MDHEN, CDR2 SYDVKM. CDR3 length: 13 amino acids. Only one count was recorded for this clone. Its specificity is unknown. In the same sample, other DNA sequences code for this CDR3. Study results and caveats: The study generally estimated greater richness for naive than memory subsets. In contrast to clonotypes shared by all four donors, non-shared clonotypes had lower generation probabilities.

The V call is TRBV28, the J call TRBJ1-2, with unresolved D. The sequenced material came from memory CD8+ T cells sorted from blood. Subset of the sample: CD45RO+ cells pooled with CCR7-negative TemRA cells. The receptor was isolated from a man aged 25 to 40 in good health. The CDR3 nucleotides read TGTGCCAGCAGTTTATCGTCTAACTATGGCTACACCTTC. It translates to CASSLSSNYGYTF.